This T cell receptor (beta chain) was obtained from a study of human T cells and chemical hapten exposure. Study-wide background: The study sensitized with 2% DPC on an approximately 2 cm by approximately 2 cm patch of upper inner arm skin.

TCRdb called the RACE reads again in MiXCR, with one record for every CDR3 protein. The data show about 97,000 distinct CDR3 sequences, with 27% seen just once and around 10% held by the top ten. This sample's time point: patch test 3, about 24 weeks after DPC sensitization. The treatment denotes: therapeutic diphenylcyclopropenone sensitization with weekly scalp DPC. Suited to DPC and affected by alopecia, the donors ranged from 18 to 70 years old. The clonotype originates from a man aged 40-55 years with alopecia areata. Some clones in this sample may be carry-over from other donors' samples. The sample consisted of whole blood, taken in connection with sensitization to the hapten diphenylcyclopropenone (DPC).

CDR3 region: CASSVGVTDQETQYF. DNA for the CDR3: TGTGCCAGCAGCGTAGGTGTCACTGACCAAGAGACCCAGTACTTC. This rearrangement joins TRBV9 to TRBJ2-5; D gene ambiguous. The length of the CDR3 is 15 residues. Germline-derived CDR1 and CDR2 are SGDLS and YYNGEE. Trimming pared 0 bases from V and 0 bases from J, leaving 9 bases between.